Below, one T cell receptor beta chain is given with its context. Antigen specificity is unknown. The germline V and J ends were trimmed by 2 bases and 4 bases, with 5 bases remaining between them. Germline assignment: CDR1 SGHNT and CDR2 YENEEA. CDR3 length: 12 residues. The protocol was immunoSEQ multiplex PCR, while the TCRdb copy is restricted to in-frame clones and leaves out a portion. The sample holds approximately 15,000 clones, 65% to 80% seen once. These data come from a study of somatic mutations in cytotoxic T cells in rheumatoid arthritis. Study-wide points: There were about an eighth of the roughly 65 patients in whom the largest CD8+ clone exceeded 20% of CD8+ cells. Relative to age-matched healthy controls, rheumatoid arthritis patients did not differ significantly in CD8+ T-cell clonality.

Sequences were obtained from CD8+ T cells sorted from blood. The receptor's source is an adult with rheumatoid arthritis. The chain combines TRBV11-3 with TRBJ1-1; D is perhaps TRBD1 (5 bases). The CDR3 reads CASSLRGTEAFF. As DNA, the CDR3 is TGTGCCAGCAGCTTAAGGGGCACTGAAGCTTTCTTT. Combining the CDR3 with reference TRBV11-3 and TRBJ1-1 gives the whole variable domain EAGVVQSPRYKIIEKKQPVAFWCNPISGHNTLYWYLQNLGQGPELLIRYENEEAVDDSQLPKDRFSAERLKGVDSTLKIQPAELGDSAVYLCASSLRGTEAFFGQGTRLTVV.